This TCR beta chain was recorded in a study of cytomegalovirus exposure and HLA in healthy donors. Study-wide findings and caveats: The study assumed roughly uniform donor sequencing depth for presence/absence analyses. About 87% or about 30% of the time was how often most TCR beta V segments were productive, according to an earlier analysis. Clonal expansion was found to be greater in HLA-associated TCR beta chains than in equally common others in a later analysis.

A word on this clone: Its specificity is not known.

Each donor's status was that of a healthy bone marrow donor. Amplification used 60 Vbeta primers and 13 Jbeta primers. The table came from immunoSEQ multiplex PCR; TCRdb's copy has only in-frame clones and leaves some out. The table lists 200,000 or so clones. Sequencing used PBMCs. The clonotype originates from a boy aged 5 to 17 in good health and CMV-seronegative.

This chain's CDR3 is CASRPDRATNQPQHF. The CDR3 DNA reads TGTGCCAGCAGGCCGGACAGGGCGACGAATCAGCCCCAGCATTTT. The chain employs TRBV6-5 and TRBJ1-5; TRBD1 matches 8 bases. CDR1 and CDR2 from the germline V gene are MNHEY and SVGAGI. The CDR3 sequence is 15 residues long. V was pared by 6 bases and J by 4 bases, with 8 bases of the junction left unmatched.